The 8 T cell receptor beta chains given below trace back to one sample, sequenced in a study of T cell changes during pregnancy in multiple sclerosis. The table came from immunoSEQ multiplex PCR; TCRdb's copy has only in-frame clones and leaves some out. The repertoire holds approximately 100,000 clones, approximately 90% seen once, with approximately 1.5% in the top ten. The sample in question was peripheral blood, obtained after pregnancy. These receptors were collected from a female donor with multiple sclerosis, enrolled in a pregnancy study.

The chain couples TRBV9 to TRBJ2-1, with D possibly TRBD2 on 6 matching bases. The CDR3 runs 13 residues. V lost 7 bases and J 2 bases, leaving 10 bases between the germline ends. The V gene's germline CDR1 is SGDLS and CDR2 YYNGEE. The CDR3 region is CASGGAPYNEQFF. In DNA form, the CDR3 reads TGTGCCAGCGGAGGGGCCCCCTACAATGAGCAGTTCTTC.

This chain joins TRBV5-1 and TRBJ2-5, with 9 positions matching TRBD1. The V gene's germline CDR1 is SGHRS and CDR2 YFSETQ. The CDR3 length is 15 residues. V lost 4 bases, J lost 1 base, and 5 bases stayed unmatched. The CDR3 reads CASSKGQGLQETQYF. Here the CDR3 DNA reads TGCGCCAGCAGCAAGGGACAGGGCCTCCAAGAGACCCAGTACTTC.

DNA of the CDR3: TGCAGTGCTAGTATCTATGGCTACACCTTC. It encodes CSASIYGYTF. The chain combines TRBV20-1 with TRBJ1-2, with unresolved D. CDR1 DFQATT and CDR2 SNEGSKA come from the germline V gene (reference sequence). This CDR3 spans 10 amino acids. V gave up 3 bases and J gave up 4 bases, with 3 bases separating them.

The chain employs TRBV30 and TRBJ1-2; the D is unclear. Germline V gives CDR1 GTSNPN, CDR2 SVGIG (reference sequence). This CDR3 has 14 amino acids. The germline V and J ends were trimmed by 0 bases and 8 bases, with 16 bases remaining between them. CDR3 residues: CAWSVHRRGLGYTF. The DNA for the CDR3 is TGTGCCTGGAGTGTACATAGAAGAGGACTGGGCTACACCTTC.

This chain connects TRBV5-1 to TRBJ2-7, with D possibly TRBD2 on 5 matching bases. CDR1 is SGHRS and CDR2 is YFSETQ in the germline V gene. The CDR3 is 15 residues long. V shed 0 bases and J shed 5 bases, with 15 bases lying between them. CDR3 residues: CASSLGGSDSNEQYF. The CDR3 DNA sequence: TGCGCCAGCAGCTTGGGTGGTAGCGACTCAAACGAGCAGTACTTC.

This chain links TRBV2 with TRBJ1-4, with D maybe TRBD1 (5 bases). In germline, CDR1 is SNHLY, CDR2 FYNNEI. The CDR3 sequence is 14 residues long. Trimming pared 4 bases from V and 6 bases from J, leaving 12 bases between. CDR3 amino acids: CASSAFTGDEKLFF. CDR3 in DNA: TGTGCCAGCAGTGCCTTTACGGGGGATGAAAAACTGTTTTTT.

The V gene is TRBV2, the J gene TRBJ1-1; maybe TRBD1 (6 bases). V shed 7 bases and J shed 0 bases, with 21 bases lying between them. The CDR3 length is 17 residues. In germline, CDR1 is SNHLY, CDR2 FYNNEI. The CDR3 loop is CASKSGLGGPLNTEAFF. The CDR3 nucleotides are TGTGCCAGCAAGTCGGGACTAGGGGGGCCTTTGAACACTGAAGCTTTCTTT.

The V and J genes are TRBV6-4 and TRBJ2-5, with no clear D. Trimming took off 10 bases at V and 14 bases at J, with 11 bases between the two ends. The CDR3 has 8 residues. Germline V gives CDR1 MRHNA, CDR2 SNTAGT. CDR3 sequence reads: CATSKTYF. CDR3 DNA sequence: TGTGCCACCTCCAAGACTTACTTC.